Many counts were recorded for the clone carrying this TCR beta chain. Original analysis: Estimated nucleated cell counts came from reference gene primer amplification. Only in-frame clones appear in the TCRdb table, and some are missing; sequencing was by immunoSEQ multiplex PCR. The D gene and trimming were derived from the DNA, and the V and J assignments and clone size from that table. The data contain fewer than 350,000 clones, approximately 88% of them singletons. The data stem from a study of blood T cell repertoires in COVID-19. The germline CDR1 and CDR2 sequences are SQVTM and ANQGSEA. V was pared by 6 bases and J by 2 bases, with 14 bases between. The CDR3 spans 13 residues.

The clonotype comes from a man between 18 and 29 years old with active or convalescent COVID-19. The gene calls are TRBV29-1 and TRBJ2-7, with D tentatively TRBD1 (6 bases). Sequenced: peripheral blood. The CDR3 DNA sequence: TGCAGCGTGGCGAACAGGGAGCCCTACGAGCAGTACTTC. It is translated as CSVANREPYEQYF.